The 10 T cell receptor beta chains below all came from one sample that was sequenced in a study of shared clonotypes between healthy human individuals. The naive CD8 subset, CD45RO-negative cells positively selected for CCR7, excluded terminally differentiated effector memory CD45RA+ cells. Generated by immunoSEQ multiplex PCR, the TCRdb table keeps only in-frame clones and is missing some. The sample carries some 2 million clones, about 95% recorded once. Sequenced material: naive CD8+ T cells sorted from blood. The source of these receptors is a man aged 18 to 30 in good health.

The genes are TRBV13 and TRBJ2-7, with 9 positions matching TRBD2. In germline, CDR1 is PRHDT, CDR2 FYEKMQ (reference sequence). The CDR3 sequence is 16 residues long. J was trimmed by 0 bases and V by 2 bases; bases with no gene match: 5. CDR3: CASSLWSGRPSYEQYF. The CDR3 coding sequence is TGTGCCAGCAGCTTATGGAGCGGGAGGCCCTCCTACGAGCAGTACTTC.

The CDR3 coding sequence is TGTGCCAGCAGTACTCCGGACAGTTACTCTGGAAACACCATATATTTT. Translation: CASSTPDSYSGNTIYF. The J gene is TRBJ1-3, the V gene TRBV2; weak D call: TRBD1 (6 bases). This CDR3 region has 16 residues. Germline loops: CDR1 SNHLY, CDR2 FYNNEI. V lost 5 bases and J lost 0, with 14 bases in between. Combining the CDR3 with reference TRBV2 and TRBJ1-3 gives the whole variable domain EPEVTQTPSHQVTQMGQEVILRCVPISNHLYFYWYRQILGQKVEFLVSFYNNEISEKSEIFDDQFSVERPDGSNFTLKIRSTKLEDSAMYFCASSTPDSYSGNTIYFGEGSWLTVV.

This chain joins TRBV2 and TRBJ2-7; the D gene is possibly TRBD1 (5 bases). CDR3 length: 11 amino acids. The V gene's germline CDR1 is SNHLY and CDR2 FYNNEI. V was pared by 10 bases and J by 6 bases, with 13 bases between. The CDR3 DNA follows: TGTGCCACCAGGACAATTCGCGAGCAGTACTTC. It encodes CATRTIREQYF.

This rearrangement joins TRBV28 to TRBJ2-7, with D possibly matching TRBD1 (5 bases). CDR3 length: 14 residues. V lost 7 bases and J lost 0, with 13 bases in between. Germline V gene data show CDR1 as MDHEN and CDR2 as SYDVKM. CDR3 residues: CASTSTTDSYEQYF. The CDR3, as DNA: TGTGCCAGCACCTCGACGACAGACTCCTACGAGCAGTACTTC.

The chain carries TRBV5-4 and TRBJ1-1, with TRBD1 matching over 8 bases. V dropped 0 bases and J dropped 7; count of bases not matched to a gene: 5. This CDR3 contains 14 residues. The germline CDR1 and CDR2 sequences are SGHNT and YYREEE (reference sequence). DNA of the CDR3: TGTGCCAGCAGCTTGGGGACAGGGCTGTATGAAGCTTTCTTT. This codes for CASSLGTGLYEAFF.

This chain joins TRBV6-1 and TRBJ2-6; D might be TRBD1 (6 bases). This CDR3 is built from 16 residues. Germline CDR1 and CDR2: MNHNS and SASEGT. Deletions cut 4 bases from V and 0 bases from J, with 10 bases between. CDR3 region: CASSVQGPSGANVLTF. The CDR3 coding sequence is TGTGCCAGCAGTGTTCAGGGGCCCTCTGGGGCCAACGTCCTGACTTTC.

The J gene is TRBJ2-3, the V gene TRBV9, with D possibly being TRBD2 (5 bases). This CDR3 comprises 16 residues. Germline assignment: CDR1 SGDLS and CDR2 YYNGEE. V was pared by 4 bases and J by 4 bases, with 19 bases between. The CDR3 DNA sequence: TGTGCCAGCAGCCCCCACCGTGCGGGTTATGCAGATACGCAGTATTTT. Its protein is CASSPHRAGYADTQYF. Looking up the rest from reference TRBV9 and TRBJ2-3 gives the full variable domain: DSGVTQTPKHLITATGQRVTLRCSPRSGDLSVYWYQQSLDQGLQFLIQYYNGEERAKGNILERFSAQQFPDLHSELNLSSLELGDSALYFCASSPHRAGYADTQYFGPGTRLTVL.

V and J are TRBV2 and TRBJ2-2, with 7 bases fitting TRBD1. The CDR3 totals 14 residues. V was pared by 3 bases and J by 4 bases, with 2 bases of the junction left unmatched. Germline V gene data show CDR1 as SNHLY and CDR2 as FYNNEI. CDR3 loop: CASSDRGFTGELFF. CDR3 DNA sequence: TGTGCCAGCAGTGACAGGGGGTTCACCGGGGAGCTGTTTTTT.

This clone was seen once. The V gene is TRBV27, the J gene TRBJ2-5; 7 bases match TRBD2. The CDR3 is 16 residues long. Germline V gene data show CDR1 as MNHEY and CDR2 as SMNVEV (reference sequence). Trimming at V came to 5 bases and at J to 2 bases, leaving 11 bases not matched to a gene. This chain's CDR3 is CASSLYAGTTQETQYF. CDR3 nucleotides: TGTGCCAGCAGTCTATACGCGGGGACTACTCAAGAGACCCAGTACTTC.

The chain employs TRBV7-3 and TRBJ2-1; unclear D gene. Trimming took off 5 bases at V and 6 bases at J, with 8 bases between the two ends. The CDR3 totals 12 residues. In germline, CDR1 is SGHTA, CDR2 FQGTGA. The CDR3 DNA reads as TGTGCCAGCAGCGGGATCGGCAATGAGCAGTTCTTC. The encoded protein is CASSGIGNEQFF.